The rows below give T cell receptor beta chains drawn from one sample of a study of T cell repertoires in cytomegalovirus infection. TCRdb independently ran MiXCR on the reads; one entry per CDR3 protein. The repertoire holds about 470,000 distinct CDR3 sequences, with approximately 42% as singletons. Their antigen targets remain unknown. Here the sequenced sample was cultured PBMCs, taken from culture after CMV antigen stimulation. These receptors originate from a human donor in good health (CMV status not recorded). Some clones in this sample may be carry-over from other donors' samples. Each CDR3 is given with its conserved first and last residue. D genes are given only for firm matches. Only some rows state a clone size, as once, few, many or a class for expanded clones.

TRBV29-1	NA	NA	TRBJ2-5	TGCAGCGTCAAAAGGGGGGGGCCTGGGACCCAGTACTTC	CSVKRGGPGTQYF
TRBV12-3/TRBV12-4	NA	TRBD1	TRBJ2-2	TGTGCCAGCAGGCCGGACAGGGGTGCCACCGGGGAGCTGTTTTTT	CASRPDRGATGELFF
TRBV7-6	few	TRBD2	TRBJ2-5	TGTGCCAGCGGGGGGACTAAAGAGACCCAGTACTTC	CASGGTKETQYF
TRBV20-1	once	NA	TRBJ2-1	TGCAGTGCTGGCGTGGCCCCCCTTTGGGGAGGTGAGCAGTTCTTC	CSAGVAPLWGGEQFF
TRBV27	NA	TRBD2	TRBJ2-7	TGTGCCAGCAGTTTATCCGGGCGGGGGAGCTACGAGCAGTACTTC	CASSLSGRGSYEQYF
TRBV7-2	few	NA	TRBJ2-2	TGTGCCAGCAGCACGACTAGTATGGAGCGGGAGCTGTTTTTT	CASSTTSMERELFF
TRBV6-5	NA	NA	TRBJ1-2	TGTGCCAGCAGTTCCACCCCGGGGACCGGGGGCGGCTACACCTTC	CASSSTPGTGGGYTF
TRBV27	NA	NA	TRBJ1-2	TGTGCCAGCAGTGGTAGATCGCAGGGCTACACCTTC	CASSGRSQGYTF
TRBV7-9	NA	NA	TRBJ2-3	TGTGCCAGCAGCCCCTGGGTGGGGAGCACAGATACGCAGTATTTT	CASSPWVGSTDTQYF
TRBV19	few	TRBD1	TRBJ2-7	TGTGCCAGTAGTTTCTGGACAGGAAATTCCTACGAGCAGTACTTC	CASSFWTGNSYEQYF
TRBV29-1	few	NA	TRBJ1-2	TGCAGCGTTGGGCATTCAGGACAGTCGGCTGTTCAGGGCTACACCTTC	CSVGHSGQSAVQGYTF